This T cell receptor beta chain was recorded in a study of OX40 agonist ivuxolimab in advanced cancers. General study findings and limits: Blood T cells, both CD4+ and CD8+, expanded clonally by week 6 at 0.1 to 3.0 mg/kg. Antigen targets of the expanded peripheral T cells went undetermined.

With regard to this clone: Its antigen is still unknown.

Repertoires were generated with immunoSEQ multiplex PCR, while TCRdb's copy carries only in-frame clones and drops some. The repertoire holds roughly 50,000 clones, 75% to 90% seen once, with 1.1% to 1.5% in the top ten. From germline, CDR1 is GTSNPN and CDR2 SVGIG (reference sequence). The CDR3 contains 13 residues. The V and J ends lost 0 bases and 2 bases respectively, with 7 bases between them. The clonotype was recovered from an adult with an advanced solid tumor such as melanoma, head and neck, liver or kidney cancer. The sample in question was CD4+ or CD8+ T cells sorted from blood, obtained in a trial of the OX40 agonist ivuxolimab. V is TRBV30 and J is TRBJ1-2, with D uncertain. The CDR3 sequence: CAWSVLPNYGYTF. The CDR3 region has the DNA TGTGCCTGGAGTGTACTCCCAAACTATGGCTACACCTTC.